The 13 T cell receptor beta chains below were found in one sample sequenced in a study of neurological immune-mediated disorders. MiXCR, applied by TCRdb to the 5' RACE reads, yields one record per CDR3 protein. The table records tens of thousands of distinct CDR3 sequences, approximately 5.8% of them present only once. Material: CD4+ T cells from blood. Receptor source: a woman younger than 30 with multiple sclerosis.

This clonotype was picked up many times. The chain uses TRBV19 and TRBJ1-6; no clear D. Germline assignment: CDR1 LNHDA and CDR2 SQIVND (reference sequence). Trimming shortened V by 5 bases and J by 6 bases, and 5 bases separated the two germline ends. This CDR3 spans 12 amino acids. The CDR3 nucleotides are TGTGCCAGTAGTCGAACTAATTCACCCCTCCACTTT. This gives the protein CASSRTNSPLHF. The full variable domain, completed using reference TRBV19 and TRBJ1-6, is DGGITQSPKYLFRKEGQNVTLSCEQNLNHDAMYWYRQDPGQGLRLIYYSQIVNDFQKGDIAEGYSVSREKKESFPLTVTSAQKNPTAFYLCASSRTNSPLHFGNGTRLTVT.

This clonotype was counted between two and nine times. The genes are TRBV5-1 and TRBJ2-1, with D unresolved. The germline CDR1 and CDR2 sequences are SGHRS and YFSETQ. Trimming removed 0 bases at V and 3 bases at J, with 13 bases between. The CDR3 is made up of 16 amino acids. CDR3 region: CASSLALGRYYNEQFF. CDR3 sequence (DNA): TGCGCCAGCAGCTTGGCCTTGGGCAGGTACTACAATGAGCAGTTCTTC.

This clonotype has a handful of counts. CDR3 in DNA: TGCAGTGCTAGAGGGATCCACATGGGAAACACCATATATTTT. It codes for CSARGIHMGNTIYF. The chain couples TRBV20-1 to TRBJ1-3; no definite D call. CDR1 DFQATT and CDR2 SNEGSKA come from the germline V gene (reference sequence). The CDR3 length is 14 residues. Trimming pared 1 base from V and 4 bases from J, leaving 11 bases between.

This clonotype was detected ten times or more. The rearrangement links TRBV6-5 to TRBJ2-7, with 8 bases aligning to TRBD2. The J segment lost 2 bases and the V segment lost 6 bases, leaving 6 bases of the junction unmatched. The CDR3 length is 14 residues. From germline, CDR1 is MNHEY and CDR2 SVGAGI. CDR3 protein: CASRGPAGAYEQYF. As DNA, the CDR3 is TGTGCCAGCAGGGGCCCAGCGGGGGCCTACGAGCAGTACTTC.

Many counts were recorded for this clonotype. V is TRBV6-5 and J is TRBJ2-1; 11 bases map to TRBD2. Germline CDR1 is MNHEY and CDR2 is SVGAGI. The CDR3 is made up of 16 amino acids. The trim removed 0 bases at V and 8 bases at J, leaving 6 bases unmatched. The CDR3 DNA reads TGTGCCAGCAGTTACTCGAGGCTAGCGGGGGGTTATGAGCAGTTCTTC. Protein product: CASSYSRLAGGYEQFF.

Ten or more counts support this clonotype. The genes are TRBV3-1 and TRBJ2-5; D gene uncertain. The CDR3 totals 17 residues. V was pared by 0 bases and J by 5 bases, with 19 bases between. Germline CDR1 LGHDT, CDR2 YNNKEL (reference sequence). The CDR3 loop is CASSQDATRKYGETQYF. The CDR3 DNA follows: TGTGCCAGCAGCCAAGACGCGACAAGGAAATATGGGGAGACCCAGTACTTC.

This clonotype was seen ten or more times. The J gene is TRBJ2-7, the V gene TRBV5-1; TRBD1 matches at 9 bases. V trimming: 0 bases; J trimming: 4 bases; junction bases outside the gene matches: 2. The V gene's germline CDR1 is SGHRS and CDR2 YFSETQ. The CDR3 is 14 amino acids. The CDR3 spells CASSLVQGAYEQYF. The CDR3 DNA follows: TGCGCCAGCAGCTTGGTACAGGGGGCTTACGAGCAGTACTTC.

This clonotype has ten or more counts. V usage is TRBV29-1 and J usage is TRBJ2-4, with 7 bases identical to TRBD2. The CDR3 has 14 residues. V shed 5 bases, J shed 7 bases, and the junction held 11 bases outside the gene matches. Germline assignment: CDR1 SQVTM and CDR2 ANQGSEA. The CDR3 loop reads CSVRSLLANNIQYF. In DNA, the CDR3 is TGCAGCGTTCGAAGCTTACTAGCGAATAACATTCAGTACTTC.

This clonotype was seen many times. The V and J genes are TRBV24-1 and TRBJ1-2, with 9 positions matching TRBD1. With 4 bases clipped from V and 8 bases from J, the junction kept 7 bases outside the gene matches. The length of the CDR3 is 14 residues. Germline V gives CDR1 KGHDR, CDR2 SFDVKD. The CDR3 nucleotides read TGTGCCACCAGTGACCCGGGGACAGGGCGCGGCTACACCTTC. It encodes CATSDPGTGRGYTF.

This clonotype was seen at least ten times. The chain combines TRBV3-1 with TRBJ1-3; D may be TRBD1 (6 bases). The CDR3 sequence is 15 residues long. Germline loops: CDR1 LGHDT, CDR2 YNNKEL (reference sequence). V lost 5 bases and J 3 bases, leaving 14 bases between the germline ends. The CDR3 is CASSETGYGGNTIYF. In nucleotides, the CDR3 is TGTGCCAGCAGCGAAACAGGGTACGGTGGAAACACCATATATTTT.

This clonotype was observed many times. The chain links TRBV5-5 to TRBJ2-1; 7 nucleotides line up with TRBD1. CDR1 is SGHKS, CDR2 YYEKEE, per germline (reference sequence). CDR3 length equals 16 residues. V was clipped by 1 base and J by 7 bases; unmatched bases: 11. CDR3 sequence: CASSLLGAGGGNEQFF. The CDR3 nucleotides read TGTGCCAGCAGCTTGTTGGGAGCAGGGGGTGGGAATGAGCAGTTCTTC.

This clonotype was seen at least ten times. The chain uses TRBV28 and TRBJ2-7; TRBD1 matches at 7 bases. The CDR3 totals 13 residues. The germline gives CDR1 MDHEN, CDR2 SYDVKM. With V trimmed by 4 bases and J by 3 bases, 3 bases remained unmatched. Here the CDR3 DNA reads TGTGCCAGCAGTTACGGGACAGACTACGAGCAGTACTTC. It specifies CASSYGTDYEQYF.

This clonotype is medium-sized (0.01 to 0.1%) by share. J is TRBJ2-3 and V is TRBV4-2; tentative D call: TRBD2 (6 bases). The CDR3 runs 16 residues. Deletions cut 0 bases from V and 0 bases from J, with 10 bases between. Per germline, CDR1 LGHNA and CDR2 YNFKEQ. CDR3 in DNA: TGTGCCAGCAGCCAAGATCCTGGGGGGAGCACAGATACGCAGTATTTT. This encodes CASSQDPGGSTDTQYF.